This T cell receptor beta chain is from a study of blood T cell repertoires in COVID-19. TCRdb's copy holds only in-frame clones and misses some; the assay was immunoSEQ multiplex PCR. The profile shows about 300,000 clones, 88% of them singletons. The ends lost 6 bases at V and 0 bases at J; junction bases unmatched: 10. The CDR3 runs to 18 residues. Germline CDR1 reads SNHLY; CDR2 reads FYNNEI. The sequenced sample was peripheral blood. This chain connects TRBV2 to TRBJ2-2; 10 nucleotides align to TRBD2. The TCR comes from a young woman who had recovered from COVID-19. The CDR3 coding sequence is TGTGCCAGCAGGAGGGGACCTAGCGGGGGCGCGAACACCGGGGAGCTGTTTTTT. It is translated as CASRRGPSGGANTGELFF.